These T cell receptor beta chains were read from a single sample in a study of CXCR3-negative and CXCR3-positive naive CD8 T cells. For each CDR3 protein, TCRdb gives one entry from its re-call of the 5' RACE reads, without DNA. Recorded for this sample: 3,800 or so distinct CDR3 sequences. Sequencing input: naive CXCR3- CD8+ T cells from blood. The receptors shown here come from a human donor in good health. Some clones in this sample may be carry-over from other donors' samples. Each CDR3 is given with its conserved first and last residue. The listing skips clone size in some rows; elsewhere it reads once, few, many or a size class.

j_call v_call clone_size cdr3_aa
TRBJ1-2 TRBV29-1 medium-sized CSVRQGNGYTF
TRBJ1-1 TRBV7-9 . CASSSYRGVRTEAFF
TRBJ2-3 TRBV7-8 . CASSLSGVGSPDTQYF
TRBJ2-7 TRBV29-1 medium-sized CSVGSDLTYEQYF
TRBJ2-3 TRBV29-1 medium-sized CSVLDGSSDTQYF
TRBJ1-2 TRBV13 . CASSLGVGQNYGYTF
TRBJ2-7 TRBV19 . CASSSGTGTYEQYF
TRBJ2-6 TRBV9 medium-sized CASSVVSNRSTPSSGANVLTF
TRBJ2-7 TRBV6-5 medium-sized CASSPGQSTYEQYF
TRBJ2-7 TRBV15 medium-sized CATSPRGGGAVYEQYF
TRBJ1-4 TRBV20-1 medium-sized CSARSGRRDNNEKLFF
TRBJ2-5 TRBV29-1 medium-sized CSVEPAGTVEEPQETQYF
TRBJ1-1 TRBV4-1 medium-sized CASSQMTSYTEAFF
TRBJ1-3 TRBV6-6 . CASSWGSRTPHSGNTIYF
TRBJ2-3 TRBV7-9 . CASSLWGGPDTQYF
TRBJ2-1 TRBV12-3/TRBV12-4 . CASSPQGLPSNEQFF
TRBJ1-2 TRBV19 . CASSINPGTGNGYTF
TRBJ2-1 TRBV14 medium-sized CASSQDWGLPTSYNEQFF
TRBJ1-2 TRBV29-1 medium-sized CSVVGRPGSYGYTF
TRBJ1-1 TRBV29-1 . CSALGRGTEAFF
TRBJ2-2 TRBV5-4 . CASSLGLAGVTGELFF
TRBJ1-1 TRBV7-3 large CASSSQGGIEAFF
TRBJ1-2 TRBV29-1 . CSVTPDGSRYTF
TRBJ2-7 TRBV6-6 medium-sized CASSYSLSSYEQYF
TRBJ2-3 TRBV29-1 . CSVEDWAGESTDTQYF
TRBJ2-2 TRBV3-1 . CASTETGELFF
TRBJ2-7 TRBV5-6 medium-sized CASTPSGDYEQYF
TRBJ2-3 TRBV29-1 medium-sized CSVVIGRPPGTDTQYF
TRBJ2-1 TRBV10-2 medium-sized CASSAPGANEQFF
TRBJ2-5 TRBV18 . CASSPSSDYQETQYF
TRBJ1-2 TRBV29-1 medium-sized CSAERTGNYGYTF
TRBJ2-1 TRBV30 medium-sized CAWSAGSVYNEQFF
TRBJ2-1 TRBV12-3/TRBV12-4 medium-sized CASSPGLSNEQFF
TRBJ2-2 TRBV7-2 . CASSYSVAWELFF
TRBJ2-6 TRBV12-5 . CASGPDRVLVGANVLTF
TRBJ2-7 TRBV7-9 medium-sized CASSLDRTGYEQYF
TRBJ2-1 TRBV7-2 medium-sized CASSLISGTQPPNEQFF
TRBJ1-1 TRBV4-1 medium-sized CASSQLTMGNTEAFF